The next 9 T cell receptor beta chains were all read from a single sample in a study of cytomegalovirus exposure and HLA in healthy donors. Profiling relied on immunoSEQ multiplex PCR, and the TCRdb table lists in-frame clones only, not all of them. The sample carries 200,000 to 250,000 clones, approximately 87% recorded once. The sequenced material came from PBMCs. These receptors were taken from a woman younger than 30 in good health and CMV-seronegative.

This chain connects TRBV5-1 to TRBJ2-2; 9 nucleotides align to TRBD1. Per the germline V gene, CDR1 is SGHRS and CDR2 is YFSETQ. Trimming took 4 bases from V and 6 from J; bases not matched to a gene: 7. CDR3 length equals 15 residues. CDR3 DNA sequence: TGCGCCAGCAGCCCCGACAGGGGGAGCGCCGGGGAGCTGTTTTTT. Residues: CASSPDRGSAGELFF.

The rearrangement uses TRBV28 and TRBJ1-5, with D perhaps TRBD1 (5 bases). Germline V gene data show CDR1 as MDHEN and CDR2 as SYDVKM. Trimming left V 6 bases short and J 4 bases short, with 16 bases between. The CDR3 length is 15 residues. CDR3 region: CASSPTGPSNQPQHF. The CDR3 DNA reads TGTGCCAGCAGCCCCACGGGGCCCTCTAATCAGCCCCAGCATTTT.

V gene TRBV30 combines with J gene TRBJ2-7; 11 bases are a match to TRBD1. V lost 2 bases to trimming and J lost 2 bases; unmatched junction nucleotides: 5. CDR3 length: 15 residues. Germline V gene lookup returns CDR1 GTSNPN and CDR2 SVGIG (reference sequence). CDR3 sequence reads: CAWSIGTGGAYEQYF. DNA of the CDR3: TGTGCCTGGAGTATCGGGACAGGGGGTGCCTACGAGCAGTACTTC.

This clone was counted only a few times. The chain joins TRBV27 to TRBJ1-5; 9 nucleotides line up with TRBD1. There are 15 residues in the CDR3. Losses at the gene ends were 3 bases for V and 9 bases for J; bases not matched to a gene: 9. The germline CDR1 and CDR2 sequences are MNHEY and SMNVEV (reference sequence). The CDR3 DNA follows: TGTGCCAGCAGTTTCGAAGGACAGGGGCGCGGGCCCCAGCATTTT. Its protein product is CASSFEGQGRGPQHF.

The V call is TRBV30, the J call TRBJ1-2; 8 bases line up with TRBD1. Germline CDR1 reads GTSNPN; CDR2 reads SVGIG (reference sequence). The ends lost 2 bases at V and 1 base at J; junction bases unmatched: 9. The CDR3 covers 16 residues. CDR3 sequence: CAWSQGRGLVNYGYTF. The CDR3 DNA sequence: TGTGCCTGGAGTCAGGGCAGGGGGCTAGTTAACTATGGCTACACCTTC.

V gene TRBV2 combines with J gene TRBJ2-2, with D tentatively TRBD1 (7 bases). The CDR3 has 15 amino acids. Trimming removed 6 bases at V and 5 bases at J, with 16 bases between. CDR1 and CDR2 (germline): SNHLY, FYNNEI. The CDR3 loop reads CASRGGGGRTGELFF. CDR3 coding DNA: TGTGCCAGCAGGGGCGGAGGGGGCCGGACCGGGGAGCTGTTTTTT. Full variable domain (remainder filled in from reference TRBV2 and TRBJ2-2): EPEVTQTPSHQVTQMGQEVILRCVPISNHLYFYWYRQILGQKVEFLVSFYNNEISEKSEIFDDQFSVERPDGSNFTLKIRSTKLEDSAMYFCASRGGGGRTGELFFGEGSRLTVL.

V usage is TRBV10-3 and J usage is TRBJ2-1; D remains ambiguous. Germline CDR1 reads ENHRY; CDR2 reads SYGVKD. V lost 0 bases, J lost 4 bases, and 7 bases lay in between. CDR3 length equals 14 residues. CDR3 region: CAISESALYNEQFF. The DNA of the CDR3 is TGTGCCATCAGTGAGTCGGCCTTATACAATGAGCAGTTCTTC.

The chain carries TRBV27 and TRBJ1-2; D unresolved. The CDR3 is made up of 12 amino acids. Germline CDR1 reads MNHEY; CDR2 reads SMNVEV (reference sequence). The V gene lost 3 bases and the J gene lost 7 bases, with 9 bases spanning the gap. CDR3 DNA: TGTGCCAGCAGTTTCTCGGGTGGTGGCTACACCTTC. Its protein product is CASSFSGGGYTF.

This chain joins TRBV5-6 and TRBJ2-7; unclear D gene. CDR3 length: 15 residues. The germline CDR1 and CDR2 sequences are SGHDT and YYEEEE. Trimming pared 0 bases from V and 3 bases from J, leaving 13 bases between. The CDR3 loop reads CASSLGLSADYEQYF. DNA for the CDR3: TGTGCCAGCAGCTTGGGCCTATCGGCGGACTACGAGCAGTACTTC.